Listed below are T cell receptor beta chains from one sample, sequenced in a study of T cells in Graves' hyperthyroidism and ophthalmopathy. One entry per CDR3 protein, called by TCRdb with MiXCR from the multiplex PCR reads. The table shows 200,000 to 250,000 distinct CDR3 sequences, with about 15% occurring only once. The sequenced sample consisted of blood. Receptors originate from a woman between 18 and 30 years old with Graves' ophthalmopathy. Both conserved end residues are part of each CDR3. A D gene is named only where the DNA matches it firmly. Clone sizes are given selectively: once, few, many, or a class where the clone is expanded.

v_gene	j_gene	d_gene	abundance	CDR3aa	CDR3nt
TRBV27	TRBJ2-7	.	many	CASSLSLRGRTAYEQYF	TGTGCCAGCAGTTTATCCCTACGGGGGAGAACCGCCTACGAGCAGTACTTC
TRBV6-1	TRBJ1-6	TRBD1	many	CASSEGTGGNSPLHF	TGTGCCAGCAGTGAAGGGACAGGGGGCAATTCACCCCTCCACTTT
TRBV6-1	TRBJ2-1	TRBD2	many	CASTRGLADNNEQFF	TGTGCCAGCACCCGGGGACTAGCGGATAACAATGAGCAGTTCTTC
TRBV15	TRBJ2-7	.	few	CATSSRGPHEQYF	TGTGCCACCAGCAGCCGGGGACCCCACGAGCAGTACTTC
TRBV5-1	TRBJ2-3	TRBD2	many	CASSSRLAGGPVTPDTQYF	TGCGCCAGCAGCTCCCGACTAGCGGGAGGGCCGGTGACCCCAGATACGCAGTATTTT
TRBV9	TRBJ1-2	.	many	CASVGGDGGYGYTF	TGTGCCAGCGTTGGTGGGGACGGGGGGTATGGCTACACCTTC
TRBV28	TRBJ1-2	TRBD1	.	CASRKQGAGGYTF	TGTGCCAGCAGAAAACAGGGGGCGGGGGGCTACACCTTC
TRBV20-1	TRBJ2-7	TRBD1	.	CSAQAGTGNYEQYF	TGCAGTGCCCAGGCCGGGACAGGGAACTACGAGCAGTACTTC
TRBV6-1	TRBJ1-2	.	many	CASSFTSYGYTF	TGTGCCAGCAGTTTCACTAGCTATGGCTACACCTTC
TRBV2	TRBJ2-7	TRBD1	many	CASSELAQGPYEQYF	TGTGCCAGCAGCGAGCTAGCACAGGGGCCCTACGAGCAGTACTTC
TRBV19	TRBJ1-1	TRBD1	many	CASGTGGSEAFF	TGTGCCAGCGGAACAGGGGGCTCTGAAGCTTTCTTT
TRBV9	TRBJ2-1	TRBD1	many	CASSGDRLTWAEQFF	TGTGCCAGCAGCGGGGACAGGCTTACTTGGGCTGAGCAGTTCTTC
TRBV7-2	TRBJ2-7	.	many	CASSTGVILYEQYF	TGTGCCAGCAGCACGGGAGTAATTCTGTACGAGCAGTACTTC
TRBV7-3	TRBJ2-2	TRBD2	many	CASSSIRREAGLNTGELFF	TGTGCCAGCAGCTCTATCCGCCGGGAGGCAGGGCTTAACACCGGGGAGCTGTTTTTT
TRBV5-1	TRBJ1-2	TRBD1	few	CASRLDRTDGYTF	TGCGCCAGCAGACTGGACAGGACGGATGGCTACACCTTC
TRBV20-1	TRBJ2-1	TRBD2	.	CSARASGTSGRYEQFF	TGCAGTGCTAGAGCCTCCGGGACTAGCGGGAGGTATGAGCAGTTCTTC
TRBV10-1	TRBJ2-1	.	many	CASSESTVNEQFF	TGCGCCAGCAGTGAGTCCACGGTGAATGAGCAGTTCTTC
TRBV5-1	TRBJ2-7	.	many	CASSGGRRTSYEQYF	TGCGCCAGCAGCGGGGGACGGAGAACCTCCTACGAGCAGTACTTC
TRBV7-8	TRBJ1-2	.	few	CASSLEGSPKGYGYTF	TGTGCCAGCAGCTTAGAGGGGAGCCCTAAAGGCTATGGCTACACCTTC
TRBV20-1	TRBJ2-7	.	few	CSAISSYEQYF	TGCAGTGCAATAAGCTCCTACGAGCAGTACTTC
TRBV19	TRBJ2-2	.	.	CASSILGELFF	TGTGCCAGTAGTATTCTCGGGGAGCTGTTTTTT
TRBV7-8	TRBJ1-2	TRBD1	many	CASSPQTGGTYGYTF	TGTGCCAGCAGCCCTCAGACAGGGGGCACCTATGGCTACACCTTC
TRBV6-9	TRBJ1-5	TRBD1	.	CASRYWTGGPQHF	TGTGCCAGCAGATACTGGACAGGGGGACCCCAGCATTTT
TRBV28	TRBJ2-2	.	.	CASSSARGGTGELFF	TGTGCCAGCAGTTCGGCGAGGGGGGGAACCGGGGAGCTGTTTTTT
TRBV7-8	TRBJ1-6	.	many	CASSLAGSGLRSPLHF	TGTGCCAGCAGCTTAGCGGGGTCAGGGTTACGCTCACCCCTCCACTTT
TRBV7-2	TRBJ2-7	TRBD1	.	CACSFGTGRDEQYF	TGTGCCTGCAGCTTCGGGACAGGGAGAGACGAGCAGTACTTC
TRBV3-1	TRBJ2-3	.	.	CASSQGRSPSQYF	TGTGCCAGCAGCCAGGGGCGTTCCCCTTCCCAGTATTTT
TRBV9	TRBJ2-3	.	many	CASRPPGSSTDTQYF	TGTGCCAGCAGGCCGCCGGGGTCGAGCACAGATACGCAGTATTTT
TRBV7-9	TRBJ1-1	TRBD1	.	CASTTGQLNTEAFF	TGTGCCAGCACGACGGGACAGCTTAACACTGAAGCTTTCTTT
TRBV9	TRBJ1-3	.	many	CASSATGSRNTIYF	TGTGCCAGCAGCGCGACAGGCTCACGGAACACCATATATTTT
TRBV30	TRBJ2-2	.	many	CAWSVTVADHGELFF	TGTGCCTGGAGTGTTACGGTAGCGGATCACGGGGAGCTGTTTTTT
TRBV6-2/TRBV6-3	TRBJ2-1	TRBD2	many	CASTPSTSGSYNEQFF	TGTGCCAGCACCCCTTCGACTAGCGGGTCCTACAATGAGCAGTTCTTC
TRBV28	TRBJ1-5	.	many	CASRVTGNQPQHF	TGTGCCAGCAGAGTGACAGGTAATCAGCCCCAGCATTTT